Below are 25 T cell receptor beta chains sequenced from a single sample in a study of blood T cell repertoires in COVID-19. The protocol was immunoSEQ multiplex PCR, while the TCRdb copy is restricted to in-frame clones and leaves out a portion. The table has roughly 260,000 clones, about four fifths seen once. The sample consisted of PBMCs or T cells enriched from blood (not recorded which). All receptors come from a woman in her 40s who had been exposed to COVID-19.

The chain joins TRBV2 to TRBJ1-2, with a possible D match to TRBD1 (5 bases). CDR1 is SNHLY, CDR2 FYNNEI, per germline. The CDR3 runs to 14 residues. Trimming stripped 3 bases from V and 8 bases from J, with 16 bases between. The CDR3 loop reads CASSEERWGDGYTF. Written as DNA, the CDR3 is TGTGCCAGCAGTGAGGAACGTTGGGGGGACGGCTACACCTTC.

V and J are TRBV25-1 and TRBJ1-1, with D tentatively TRBD1 (6 bases). Deletions cut 6 bases from V and 6 bases from J, with 17 bases between. The CDR3 sequence is 14 residues long. CDR1 MGHDK and CDR2 SYGVNS come from the germline V gene. CDR3 sequence reads: CASRVGTGFSEAFF. CDR3 nucleotide sequence: TGTGCCAGCAGGGTTGGTACAGGGTTCTCTGAAGCTTTCTTT.

The chain joins TRBV5-1 to TRBJ2-5; 10 bases are a match to TRBD1. The CDR3 is made up of 15 amino acids. Germline V CDR1 and CDR2: SGHRS, YFSETQ. V shed 4 bases and J 4 bases; nucleotides not matched to a gene: 7. CDR3 sequence: CASSRDRGGGETQYF. Written as DNA, the CDR3 is TGCGCCAGCAGCAGGGACAGGGGAGGCGGAGAGACCCAGTACTTC.

This chain links TRBV4-1 with TRBJ2-1; a possible D gene is TRBD2 (6 bases). The CDR3 sequence is 16 residues long. V was shortened by 3 bases and J by 5 bases, with 17 bases between the two germline ends. From germline, CDR1 is MGHRA and CDR2 YSYEKL. The DNA of the CDR3 is TGCGCCAGCAGCCAGGGGGACTCTAGAAGGCACAATGAGCAGTTCTTC. Encoded protein: CASSQGDSRRHNEQFF.

The J gene is TRBJ1-1, the V gene TRBV29-1; unclear D gene. Trimming shortened V by 4 bases and J by 0 bases, and 12 bases separated the two germline ends. Germline CDR1 and CDR2: SQVTM and ANQGSEA. CDR3 size: 14 residues. CDR3 sequence: CSVARETMNTEAFF. CDR3 coding DNA: TGCAGCGTTGCCCGTGAGACTATGAACACTGAAGCTTTCTTT.

This chain links TRBV27 with TRBJ2-7; a possible D gene is TRBD2 (6 bases). V was shortened by 5 bases and J by 4 bases, with 18 bases between the two germline ends. The length of the CDR3 is 15 residues. Germline V CDR1 and CDR2: MNHEY, SMNVEV (reference sequence). The CDR3 reads CASSAQLAATYEQYF. In DNA form, the CDR3 reads TGTGCCAGCAGTGCCCAACTAGCAGCTACGTACGAGCAGTACTTC.

This chain links TRBV10-3 with TRBJ1-5; weak D call: TRBD1 (6 bases). Trimming stripped 0 bases from V and 5 bases from J, with 11 bases between. The CDR3 covers 15 residues. Germline V gene lookup returns CDR1 ENHRY and CDR2 SYGVKD. The CDR3 loop reads CAISESAGVDQPQHF. In DNA, the CDR3 is TGTGCCATCAGTGAGTCGGCAGGGGTGGATCAGCCCCAGCATTTT.

The chain carries TRBV2 and TRBJ1-1; tentative D call: TRBD1 (5 bases). V was shortened by 4 bases and J by 3 bases, with 12 bases between the two germline ends. The CDR3 runs 14 residues. The germline CDR1 and CDR2 sequences are SNHLY and FYNNEI. The DNA for the CDR3 is TGTGCCAGCAGTGTTACAGGTTGGGACACTGAAGCTTTCTTT. This sequence encodes CASSVTGWDTEAFF.

The chain recombines TRBV9 with TRBJ1-6; TRBD1 matches at 7 bases. This CDR3 has 14 amino acids. The V gene's germline CDR1 is SGDLS and CDR2 YYNGEE. J was trimmed by 13 bases and V by 2 bases; bases with no gene match: 9. The CDR3 sequence is CASSVTDRQTPLHF. The CDR3 region has the DNA TGTGCCAGCAGCGTGACGGACAGGCAAACGCCCCTCCACTTT.

The gene calls are TRBV19 and TRBJ1-2; weak D call: TRBD1 (6 bases). CDR1 and CDR2 from the germline V gene are LNHDA and SQIVND (reference sequence). With 0 bases removed from V and 8 bases from J, the gap between germline ends came to 25 bases. The CDR3 sequence is 18 residues long. The CDR3 DNA reads TGTGCCAGTAGTATAGATCTCCCGTCGGAACCAAACAGGGACGGCTACACCTTC. Translated: CASSIDLPSEPNRDGYTF.

Relative to its sample, this clone is medium-sized. The rearrangement links TRBV6-5 to TRBJ2-6; D is uncertain. From germline, CDR1 is MNHEY and CDR2 SVGAGI. The CDR3 extends over 15 amino acids. V was trimmed by 2 bases and J by 1 base, leaving 6 bases between them. The CDR3 spells CASSYGQSGANVLTF. CDR3 bases: TGTGCCAGCAGTTACGGCCAGTCTGGGGCCAACGTCCTGACTTTC.

The sample holds one count of this clone. The rearrangement joins TRBV11-2 to TRBJ2-1; 16 bases align to TRBD2. This CDR3 contains 18 residues. Germline trimming cut 5 bases from V and 2 bases from J; bases unmatched to any gene: 6. From germline, CDR1 is SGHAT and CDR2 FQNNGV. CDR3 coding DNA: TGTGCCAGCAGCCCCGGGACTAGCGGGGGGGGCGCCTACAATGAGCAGTTCTTC. Its translation is CASSPGTSGGGAYNEQFF.

CDR3 sequence (DNA): TGTGCCAGTAGCCCCTCCGACAGGGGATACCAGCCCCAGCATTTT. Residues: CASSPSDRGYQPQHF. This chain connects TRBV19 to TRBJ1-5; 8 nucleotides agree with TRBD1. This CDR3 comprises 15 residues. V lost 6 bases, J lost 7 bases, and 11 bases stayed unmatched. Per the germline V gene, CDR1 is LNHDA and CDR2 is SQIVND (reference sequence).

The chain is built from TRBV27 and TRBJ1-5, with TRBD1 as a possible D gene (5 bases). CDR3 length: 16 amino acids. V was trimmed by 2 bases and J by 2 bases, leaving 13 bases between them. The germline V gene encodes CDR1 MNHEY and CDR2 SMNVEV (reference sequence). Here the CDR3 DNA reads TGTGCCAGCAGTTTAGGGGCCTCTAGGGGCAATCAGCCCCAGCATTTT. Its translation: CASSLGASRGNQPQHF.

This clone was seen once. The chain combines TRBV2 with TRBJ2-7; maybe TRBD1 (6 bases). Trimming took off 7 bases at V and 0 bases at J, with 13 bases between the two ends. The CDR3 extends over 14 amino acids. The germline V gene encodes CDR1 SNHLY and CDR2 FYNNEI. The CDR3 spells CASKPTGTSYEQYF. CDR3 sequence (DNA): TGTGCCAGCAAACCGACAGGTACCTCCTACGAGCAGTACTTC.

The genes are TRBV11-3 and TRBJ2-1, with 16 nucleotides matching TRBD2. This CDR3 spans 16 amino acids. J was trimmed by 6 bases and V by 4 bases; bases with no gene match: 3. The germline V gene encodes CDR1 SGHNT and CDR2 YENEEA. The DNA for the CDR3 is TGTGCCAGCAGCTCGGGACTAGCGGGGGGGCTCAATGAGCAGTTCTTC. Protein: CASSSGLAGGLNEQFF.

This clone was seen just once. The genes are TRBV11-2 and TRBJ1-5; TRBD1 aligns across 8 bases. The junction had 5 bases not matched to a gene; V was cut back by 0 bases and J by 7 bases. Germline values: CDR1 SGHAT, CDR2 FQNNGV. This CDR3 spans 15 amino acids. CDR3 nucleotides: TGTGCCAGCAGCTTAGATCCACAGGGGGGACAGCCCCAGCATTTT. Protein: CASSLDPQGGQPQHF.

The rearrangement joins TRBV7-2 to TRBJ1-6; a possible D gene is TRBD1 (5 bases). Germline CDR1 reads SGHTA; CDR2 reads FQGNSA. V was cut by 3 bases and J by 2 bases, with 8 bases left in between. There are 15 residues in the CDR3. The CDR3 DNA is TGTGCCAGCAGCTTCCCAGGGCCCTATAATTCACCCCTCCACTTT. This encodes CASSFPGPYNSPLHF. Drawing the rest from reference TRBV7-2 and TRBJ1-6, the complete variable domain is GAGVSQSPSNKVTEKGKDVELRCDPISGHTALYWYRQSLGQGLEFLIYFQGNSAPDKSGLPSDRFSAERTGGSVSTLTIQRTQQEDSAVYLCASSFPGPYNSPLHFGNGTRLTVT.

The chain recombines TRBV7-2 with TRBJ2-2; D remains unclear. The CDR3 has 13 amino acids. Trimming removed 5 bases from V and 1 base from J, with 5 bases in between. Germline V gives CDR1 SGHTA, CDR2 FQGNSA. CDR3 amino acids: CASSPQNTGELFF. CDR3 coding DNA: TGTGCCAGCAGCCCACAGAACACCGGGGAGCTGTTTTTT.

J is TRBJ1-3 and V is TRBV2; D is uncertain. Trimming took off 6 bases at V and 4 bases at J, with 16 bases between the two ends. The CDR3 consists of 15 residues. Germline-derived CDR1 and CDR2 are SNHLY and FYNNEI. The CDR3 protein is CASRTAEAPGNTIYF. The CDR3 nucleotides are TGTGCCAGCAGGACCGCGGAGGCGCCGGGAAACACCATATATTTT.

CDR3 sequence reads: CASSLINSGGPSSYNEQFF. Written as DNA, the CDR3 is TGCGCCAGCAGCTTGATTAATAGCGGGGGACCCTCCTCCTACAATGAGCAGTTCTTC. This sequence joins TRBV5-1 and TRBJ2-1, with 9 bases that match TRBD2. With V trimmed by 1 base and J by 0 bases, 11 bases remained unmatched. This CDR3 has 19 residues. The V gene's germline CDR1 is SGHRS and CDR2 YFSETQ.

The gene calls are TRBV2 and TRBJ2-4, with D possibly matching TRBD2 (6 bases). The V gene's germline CDR1 is SNHLY and CDR2 FYNNEI. The length of the CDR3 is 19 residues. The V and J ends lost 1 base and 0 bases respectively, with 19 bases between them. CDR3 in DNA: TGTGCCAGCAGTGAAGTGGGATGGAGGGGTGCGGGAGCCAAAAACATTCAGTACTTC. Translated, it gives CASSEVGWRGAGAKNIQYF.

CDR3 sequence: CASSIGQGMETQYF. CDR3 sequence (DNA): TGCGCCAGCAGCATCGGACAGGGGATGGAGACCCAGTACTTC. The V and J genes are TRBV5-1 and TRBJ2-5; 9 bases fit TRBD1. CDR1 and CDR2 (germline): SGHRS, YFSETQ. The CDR3 contains 14 residues. V dropped 4 bases and J dropped 5; count of bases not matched to a gene: 6.

J is TRBJ2-3 and V is TRBV2, with 8 bases fitting TRBD1. Germline trimming cut 3 bases from V and 8 bases from J; bases unmatched to any gene: 4. This CDR3 is 13 amino acids long. Germline V CDR1 and CDR2: SNHLY, FYNNEI. The CDR3 is CASSDRGLGTQYF. The CDR3 nucleotides are TGTGCCAGCAGTGACAGGGGGCTTGGTACGCAGTATTTT.

This clone has just one count. The chain uses TRBV7-9 and TRBJ1-3; D unresolved. The CDR3 loop spans 16 amino acids. Germline V gene sequence: CDR1 SEHNR, CDR2 FQNEAQ (reference sequence). Trimming pared 6 bases from V and 0 bases from J, leaving 15 bases between. The CDR3 reads CASSYSSGNSGNTIYF. The DNA of the CDR3 is TGTGCCAGCAGTTATAGCAGCGGTAACTCTGGAAACACCATATATTTT.